The entry below describes one T cell receptor (beta chain). Around 96,000 TCR templates underwent assay in each sample. This table comes from immunoSEQ multiplex PCR, and its TCRdb copy is limited to in-frame clones, with some not included. The sample comprises fewer than 100,000 clones, approximately 93% of which are singletons, and around 0.3% rests with the top ten. This entry belongs to a study of siplizumab effects on memory and regulatory T cells. Germline trimming cut 3 bases from V and 5 bases from J; bases unmatched to any gene: 7. This CDR3 comprises 15 residues. CDR1 and CDR2 (germline): SGHDT, YYEEEE.

V usage is TRBV5-6 and J usage is TRBJ2-7, with 11 bases that match TRBD2. The sample taken for sequencing was non-Treg CD4+ T cells sorted from blood. This receptor was obtained from a human donor in good health. DNA of the CDR3: TGTGCCAGCAGCTACCTCACTAGCGGGAGAAACGAGCAGTACTTC. It translates to CASSYLTSGRNEQYF.